This TCR beta chain was sequenced for a study of cytomegalovirus exposure and HLA in healthy donors. Germline V CDR1 and CDR2: LGHNA, YNFKEQ. The CDR3 totals 14 residues. Primers: 60 Vbeta forward and 13 Jbeta reverse. This table comes from immunoSEQ multiplex PCR, and its TCRdb copy is limited to in-frame clones, with some not included. Recorded for this sample: just over 80,000 clones. Remarks on this clone: Its specificity is unknown. At one of its ends the junction is not consistent with the germline gene, which may arise from a read error.

Each donor was nominally healthy when sampled (though unrecorded immune exposures were likely). Points from the study as a whole: CMV antigen specificity was confirmed in vitro for a few CMV-associated chains. The only immune exposure information that was available was CMV serostatus.

Specimen: PBMCs. The clonotype was recovered from a woman in her twenties or thirties in good health and CMV-seronegative. V is TRBV4-2 and J is TRBJ1-2; possible D gene TRBD1, 6 bases. The CDR3 spells CASSQVQGNDGYTF. CDR3 DNA sequence: TGTGCCAGCAGCCAGGTACAGGGTAACGATGGCTACACCTTC.